The 31 T cell receptor beta chains below were found in one sample sequenced in a study of cytomegalovirus exposure and HLA in healthy donors. PCR employed 60 Vbeta and 13 Jbeta primers. TCRdb's table, derived via immunoSEQ multiplex PCR, lists solely in-frame clones and lacks some. The data contain over 150,000 clones, 75% to 90% of them singletons. The sample taken for sequencing was PBMCs. Receptors originate from a human donor in good health.

The gene calls are TRBV2 and TRBJ1-2; unclear D gene. Germline V gene data show CDR1 as SNHLY and CDR2 as FYNNEI. Trimming took 1 base from V and 4 from J, leaving 7 bases between them. The CDR3 length is 13 residues. The CDR3 DNA is TGTGCCAGCAGTGAAGGGGAGGCCTATGGCTACACCTTC. Translating gives CASSEGEAYGYTF.

The rearrangement joins TRBV28 to TRBJ1-2, with 9 bases aligning to TRBD1. The V and J ends lost 4 bases and 6 bases, in that order; junction bases with no gene match: 9. The CDR3 runs 15 residues. The germline V gene encodes CDR1 MDHEN and CDR2 SYDVKM. CDR3 protein: CASSYSGQGNDGYTF. In DNA, the CDR3 is TGTGCCAGCAGTTACTCGGGACAGGGAAATGATGGCTACACCTTC.

The V and J genes are TRBV21-1 and TRBJ2-7; the table assigns TRBD2, which was not confirmed against the DNA. TRBV21-1 is a recognized pseudogene. The CDR3 extends over 9 amino acids. The DNA for the CDR3 is TGTGCCCTCGGTTGCGAGCAGTACTTC. It codes for CALGCEQYF.

The chain is built from TRBV18 and TRBJ2-6, with a weak D call TRBD1 (5 bases). The germline V gene has CDR1 KGHSH and CDR2 LQKENI. With 6 bases removed from V and 0 bases from J, the gap between germline ends came to 12 bases. There are 16 residues in the CDR3. CDR3 in DNA: TGTGCCAGCTCCCTCGACAGAACCTCTGGGGCCAACGTCCTGACTTTC. Translated: CASSLDRTSGANVLTF.

This chain connects TRBV6-5 to TRBJ1-2; the D gene is possibly TRBD1 (6 bases). The CDR3 totals 15 residues. CDR1 is MNHEY, CDR2 SVGAGI, per germline. Between the trimmed V and J ends, which lost 5 bases and 6 bases, there was a span of 19 bases. The CDR3 region is CASSPDRIVVNGYTF. CDR3 sequence (DNA): TGTGCCAGCAGTCCTGACAGGATCGTGGTCAATGGCTACACCTTC.

The V gene is TRBV4-3, the J gene TRBJ1-6, with 7 bases fitting TRBD1. The CDR3 extends over 17 amino acids. J lost 7 bases, V lost 3 bases, and 12 bases had no gene match. CDR1 is LGHNA and CDR2 is YSLEER in the germline V gene. CDR3 protein: CASSHGTGDTRNSPLHF. In DNA, the CDR3 is TGCGCCAGCAGCCATGGAACAGGGGACACGAGGAATTCACCCCTCCACTTT.

This chain connects TRBV10-3 to TRBJ2-1, with 10 bases that match TRBD1. The CDR3 consists of 14 residues. The V gene's germline CDR1 is ENHRY and CDR2 SYGVKD. V lost 6 bases to trimming and J lost 6 bases; unmatched junction nucleotides: 5. As DNA, the CDR3 is TGTGCCATCAGCTGGGACAGGGGTGTCAATGAGCAGTTCTTC. This translates into CAISWDRGVNEQFF.

This chain links TRBV6-4 with TRBJ2-4, with a weak D call TRBD2 (6 bases). CDR1 and CDR2 (germline): MRHNA, SNTAGT. V lost 2 bases and J lost 2, with 13 bases in between. This CDR3 has 16 amino acids. The CDR3 spells CASSDEIGGSKNIQYF. CDR3 in DNA: TGTGCCAGCAGTGACGAAATCGGAGGGTCCAAAAACATTCAGTACTTC.

This chain connects TRBV9 to TRBJ2-3, with 10 bases fitting TRBD2. The germline gives CDR1 SGDLS, CDR2 YYNGEE. Germline trimming cut 4 bases from V and 2 bases from J; bases unmatched to any gene: 4. There are 15 residues in the CDR3. The CDR3 loop is CASSISGGNTDTQYF. Written as DNA, the CDR3 is TGTGCCAGCAGCATTAGCGGGGGGAACACAGATACGCAGTATTTT.

V and J are TRBV7-7 and TRBJ1-3; 7 bases align to TRBD1. The J segment lost 2 bases and the V segment lost 5 bases, leaving 9 bases of the junction unmatched. This CDR3 spans 16 amino acids. Germline lookup yields CDR1 SSHAT and CDR2 FNYEAQ (reference sequence). CDR3 DNA sequence: TGTGCCAGCAGCCCGGGGGACAGTCTGGCTGGAAACACCATATATTTT. Amino acid sequence: CASSPGDSLAGNTIYF.

J is TRBJ2-4 and V is TRBV5-4; TRBD1 matches at 9 bases. The germline CDR1 and CDR2 sequences are SGHNT and YYREEE (reference sequence). The J segment lost 6 bases and the V segment lost 2 bases, leaving 6 bases of the junction unmatched. The length of the CDR3 is 15 residues. Here the CDR3 reads CASSLKGQGLNIQYF. CDR3 nucleotides: TGTGCCAGCAGCTTAAAGGGACAGGGTTTAAACATTCAGTACTTC.

V is TRBV11-3 and J is TRBJ2-3; the match to TRBD2 covers 8 bases. The CDR3 loop spans 17 amino acids. Germline trimming cut 5 bases from V and 4 bases from J; bases unmatched to any gene: 14. Germline-derived CDR1 and CDR2 are SGHNT and YENEEA. The CDR3: CASSRGGRGGDPDTQYF. The CDR3 region has the DNA TGTGCCAGCAGCCGGGGGGGCAGGGGTGGGGATCCAGATACGCAGTATTTT.

The gene calls are TRBV18 and TRBJ2-7; weak D call: TRBD1 (5 bases). Trimming cost V 8 bases and J 2 bases, with 16 bases left between them. This CDR3 has 14 amino acids. Germline lookup yields CDR1 KGHSH and CDR2 LQKENI. The DNA for the CDR3 is TGTGCCAGCGCCTTTTCCGCAGGGACCTACGAGCAGTACTTC. This gives the protein CASAFSAGTYEQYF.

The CDR3 here is CASSAVGGVYNEQFF. In nucleotides, the CDR3 is TGTGCCAGCAGCGCGGTGGGGGGGGTCTACAATGAGCAGTTCTTC. The chain carries TRBV25-1 and TRBJ2-1; TRBD2 agrees at 7 bases. Looked up from germline, CDR1 is MGHDK and CDR2 is SYGVNS. V gave up 6 bases and J gave up 3 bases; unmatched junction bases: 8. The CDR3 spans 15 residues.

The V and J genes are TRBV12-5 and TRBJ1-2; weak D call: TRBD1 (5 bases). Germline V gene sequence: CDR1 LGHNT, CDR2 FRNRAP. This CDR3 is built from 14 residues. Trimming removed 2 bases at V and 4 bases at J, with 11 bases between. The chain's CDR3 is CASGLIDRSYGYTF. Here the CDR3 DNA reads TGTGCTAGTGGTTTGATAGACAGAAGCTATGGCTACACCTTC.

In its sample, this clone was seen a few times. The CDR3 DNA sequence: TGTGCCAGCAGTGAAATAGGGACTAGCGGATCCGGGGAGCTGTTTTTT. Its protein product is CASSEIGTSGSGELFF. The genes are TRBV2 and TRBJ2-2, with TRBD2 identical over 11 bases. Germline V gene sequence: CDR1 SNHLY, CDR2 FYNNEI. The CDR3 length is 16 residues. Germline trimming cut 2 bases from V and 6 bases from J; bases unmatched to any gene: 5.

The rearrangement joins TRBV7-2 to TRBJ1-2; tentative D call: TRBD1 (5 bases). The CDR3 is 12 residues long. Trimming took 0 bases from V and 11 from J, leaving 10 bases between them. CDR1 is SGHTA and CDR2 is FQGNSA in the germline V gene. The CDR3 sequence is CASSLAMGGYTF. The DNA of the CDR3 is TGTGCCAGCAGCTTAGCGATGGGGGGTTACACCTTC.

The chain employs TRBV19 and TRBJ1-2; the D is unclear. CDR3 length: 11 residues. The germline CDR1 and CDR2 sequences are LNHDA and SQIVND (reference sequence). V lost 9 bases and J lost 4, with 9 bases in between. CDR3 nucleotide sequence: TGTGCCAGCTCCCTAGGCTATGGCTACACCTTC. This codes for CASSLGYGYTF.

The sample holds a few counts of this clone. V is TRBV11-2 and J is TRBJ1-4, with TRBD1 identical over 8 bases. This CDR3 comprises 14 residues. Germline CDR1 and CDR2: SGHAT and FQNNGV. V was clipped by 5 bases and J by 10 bases; unmatched bases: 9. CDR3: CASSPTGDSGKLFF. The CDR3 nucleotides are TGTGCCAGCAGCCCGACAGGGGATAGCGGAAAACTGTTTTTT.

This clone was seen once. V and J are TRBV7-2 and TRBJ2-3; TRBD1 aligns across 8 bases. Germline CDR1 reads SGHTA; CDR2 reads FQGNSA. V lost 4 bases, J lost 3 bases, and 15 bases stayed unmatched. The CDR3 contains 18 residues. This CDR3 is CASSSPGSGTGDTDTQYF. The CDR3 nucleotides read TGTGCCAGCAGCTCCCCCGGATCCGGGACAGGAGATACAGATACGCAGTATTTT.

V and J are TRBV2 and TRBJ2-5, with TRBD1 matching over 7 bases. Germline CDR1 and CDR2: SNHLY and FYNNEI. The CDR3 extends over 13 amino acids. V dropped 3 bases and J dropped 6; count of bases not matched to a gene: 4. CDR3 protein: CASSDRGLKTQYF. The CDR3 coding sequence is TGTGCCAGCAGTGACAGGGGGTTAAAGACCCAGTACTTC.

The rearrangement joins TRBV2 to TRBJ1-6; D is unresolved. This CDR3 is built from 15 residues. In germline, CDR1 is SNHLY, CDR2 FYNNEI. The V and J ends lost 5 bases and 5 bases respectively, with 13 bases between them. CDR3 region: CASSMGPRNNSPLHF. The CDR3 DNA follows: TGTGCCAGCAGTATGGGCCCCAGAAATAATTCACCCCTCCACTTT.

The V gene is TRBV5-4, the J gene TRBJ1-1, with D unresolved. V lost 2 bases and J lost 1, with 6 bases in between. The CDR3 runs to 13 residues. Germline CDR1 reads SGHNT; CDR2 reads YYREEE (reference sequence). DNA of the CDR3: TGTGCCAGCAGCTTCCAGGAGAACACTGAAGCTTTCTTT. Its translation is CASSFQENTEAFF.

The rearrangement uses TRBV2 and TRBJ2-7; TRBD2 matches at 11 bases. Unmatched junction bases numbered 7, after V lost 6 bases and J lost 3 bases. Germline V lookup: CDR1 SNHLY, CDR2 FYNNEI. This CDR3 has 15 residues. DNA for the CDR3: TGTGCCAGCAGACCGGGACTAGCGGATTACTACGAGCAGTACTTC. Amino acids: CASRPGLADYYEQYF.

The V call is TRBV7-2, the J call TRBJ2-7; the D gene is possibly TRBD1 (7 bases). Trimming took off 5 bases at V and 0 bases at J, with 14 bases between the two ends. Germline V gene data show CDR1 as SGHTA and CDR2 as FQGNSA. The CDR3 sequence is 15 residues long. DNA of the CDR3: TGTGCCAGCAGCCCGCGGGACAGCCGCTCCTACGAGCAGTACTTC. Its translation is CASSPRDSRSYEQYF.

The genes are TRBV5-4 and TRBJ2-6; the match to TRBD1 covers 9 bases. Unmatched junction bases numbered 14, after V lost 4 bases and J lost 0 bases. CDR1 and CDR2 from the germline V gene are SGHNT and YYREEE (reference sequence). The CDR3 has 20 residues. The CDR3: CASSVFLGDRASSGANVLTF. The CDR3 coding sequence is TGTGCCAGCAGCGTTTTTCTCGGGGACAGGGCCTCCTCTGGGGCCAACGTCCTGACTTTC.

This clone appeared once. The chain joins TRBV5-6 to TRBJ1-2; 8 bases map to TRBD1. The CDR3 has 15 residues. V lost 3 bases, J lost 4 bases, and 8 bases stayed unmatched. Germline loops: CDR1 SGHDT, CDR2 YYEEEE. The CDR3 DNA is TGTGCCAGCAGCTACGGACAGGGCGGGGGCTATGGCTACACCTTC. It is translated as CASSYGQGGGYGYTF.

The chain combines TRBV5-6 with TRBJ2-2, with a weak D call TRBD1 (6 bases). The CDR3 consists of 13 residues. Trimming stripped 4 bases from V and 5 bases from J, with 9 bases between. CDR1 is SGHDT and CDR2 is YYEEEE in the germline V gene. CDR3 nucleotides: TGTGCCAGCAGCGGGACAAGGACCGGGGAGCTGTTTTTT. This encodes CASSGTRTGELFF. The complete variable domain, with remaining parts taken from reference TRBV5-6 and TRBJ2-2, reads DAGVTQSPTHLIKTRGQQVTLRCSPKSGHDTVSWYQQALGQGPQFIFQYYEEEERQRGNFPDRFSGHQFPNYSSELNVNALLLGDSALYLCASSGTRTGELFFGEGSRLTVL.

The sample holds one count of this clone. This chain joins TRBV7-8 and TRBJ2-5; 7 bases agree with TRBD2. The end of the DNA is better explained by TRBJ2-7, so the J call may be wrong. Germline V gene sequence: CDR1 SGHVS, CDR2 FQNEAQ. The CDR3 extends over 12 amino acids. This CDR3 reads CASSNSGYEQYF. The CDR3 DNA is TGTGCCAGCAGCAATAGCGGGTACGAGCAGTACTTC.

The chain employs TRBV2 and TRBJ2-1; tentative D call: TRBD1 (6 bases). From germline, CDR1 is SNHLY and CDR2 FYNNEI. Trimming cost V 4 bases and J 2 bases, with 9 bases left between them. The CDR3 covers 14 residues. The CDR3 DNA sequence: TGTGCCAGCAGTGTTGAGGGGGCCTACAATGAGCAGTTCTTC. This gives the protein CASSVEGAYNEQFF.

This clone showed up just once. V is TRBV5-1 and J is TRBJ2-3; 7 nucleotides agree with TRBD1. The CDR3 is 15 amino acids. CDR1 and CDR2 from the germline V gene are SGHRS and YFSETQ. The V and J ends lost 4 bases and 2 bases, in that order; junction bases with no gene match: 7. CDR3 in DNA: TGCGCCAGCAGCATCCAGACAGGGAACACAGATACGCAGTATTTT. Translation gives CASSIQTGNTDTQYF. Full variable domain (outside the CDR3, taken from reference TRBV5-1 and TRBJ2-3): KAGVTQTPRYLIKTRGQQVTLSCSPISGHRSVSWYQQTPGQGLQFLFEYFSETQRNKGNFPGRFSGRQFSNSRSEMNVSTLELGDSALYLCASSIQTGNTDTQYFGPGTRLTVL.